What follows are 26 T cell receptor beta chains derived from one specimen sequenced in a study of identical twins. TCRdb re-derived calls from the 5' RACE reads in MiXCR, one entry per CDR3 protein. The data contain roughly 470,000 distinct CDR3 sequences, around 15% of them singletons. The data were also submitted as part of a second study, on yellow fever vaccine responses in identical twins.

The specimen sequenced was CD4+ T cells sorted from blood. All receptors come from a young woman in good health.

This clonotype was detected ten times or more. The V gene is TRBV12-3 or TRBV12-4, the J gene TRBJ1-6; D remains unclear. V shed 5 bases and J shed 6 bases, with 11 bases lying between them. The CDR3 totals 14 residues. The CDR3: CASSRTSINSPLHF. CDR3 DNA sequence: TGTGCCAGCAGTCGGACGTCGATTAATTCACCCCTCCACTTT.

This clonotype was seen only a few times. The chain links TRBV3-1 to TRBJ2-4, with D unresolved. The germline CDR1 and CDR2 sequences are LGHDT and YNNKEL (reference sequence). CDR3 size: 15 residues. Trimming cost V 0 bases and J 5 bases, with 11 bases left between them. This CDR3 reads CASSQDVGWENIQYF. The CDR3 coding sequence is TGTGCCAGCAGCCAAGATGTGGGGTGGGAAAACATTCAGTACTTC.

This clonotype has at least ten counts. The V and J genes are TRBV6-1 and TRBJ2-1, with 7 positions matching TRBD1. Per the germline V gene, CDR1 is MNHNS and CDR2 is SASEGT. V lost 6 bases and J lost 0; bases outside the gene matches: 5. The CDR3 loop spans 15 amino acids. CDR3 sequence (DNA): TGTGCCAGCAGCTCCGGGACAGACTCCTACAATGAGCAGTTCTTC. The encoded protein is CASSSGTDSYNEQFF.

The chain is built from TRBV20-1 and TRBJ2-1, with unresolved D. CDR1 DFQATT and CDR2 SNEGSKA come from the germline V gene (reference sequence). The ends were cut back, 0 bases at V and 2 bases at J, with 2 bases in the middle. CDR3 length: 12 residues. CDR3 in amino acids: CSARDPYNEQFF. CDR3 DNA: TGCAGTGCTAGAGATCCCTACAATGAGCAGTTCTTC.

The V call is TRBV10-3, the J call TRBJ2-2; no clear D. The CDR3 loop spans 14 amino acids. The germline V and J ends were trimmed by 3 bases and 1 base, with 6 bases remaining between them. Germline CDR1 is ENHRY and CDR2 is SYGVKD. The CDR3 DNA reads TGTGCCATCAGTGAACAACTGAACACCGGGGAGCTGTTTTTT. Protein: CAISEQLNTGELFF.

This clonotype was counted a few times. V is TRBV7-9 and J is TRBJ1-4; D may be TRBD1 (5 bases). V lost 4 bases to trimming and J lost 2 bases, with 11 bases between them. Looked up from germline, CDR1 is SEHNR and CDR2 is FQNEAQ (reference sequence). This CDR3 region has 15 residues. CDR3 loop: CASSSREGTNEKLFF. The CDR3 DNA reads as TGTGCCAGCAGCTCCAGGGAAGGTACTAATGAAAAACTGTTTTTT.

This clonotype has a handful of counts. This chain joins TRBV20-1 and TRBJ2-4; weak D call: TRBD1 (5 bases). This CDR3 contains 15 residues. The germline V and J ends were trimmed by 0 bases and 0 bases, with 9 bases remaining between them. Germline loops: CDR1 DFQATT, CDR2 SNEGSKA (reference sequence). The CDR3 DNA reads TGCAGTGCTAGAGATCAGGGATTAGCCAAAAACATTCAGTACTTC. Protein product: CSARDQGLAKNIQYF.

This clonotype has a count of ten or more. This rearrangement joins TRBV7-2 to TRBJ2-1; D unresolved. CDR1 is SGHTA, CDR2 FQGNSA, per germline. CDR3 length: 11 amino acids. V was clipped by 5 bases and J by 8 bases, with 7 bases between them. In DNA form, the CDR3 reads TGTGCCAGCAGCCAAGTCGATGAGCAGTTCTTC. Translation gives CASSQVDEQFF.

Ten or more counts support this clonotype. The chain has TRBV20-1 and TRBJ2-1; D is unclear. The CDR3 has 15 amino acids. V dropped 1 base and J dropped 6 bases, with 16 bases sitting between them. Germline CDR1 DFQATT, CDR2 SNEGSKA (reference sequence). The CDR3 here is CSARGPRAGGNEQFF. CDR3 DNA: TGCAGTGCTAGAGGCCCCCGCGCTGGCGGCAATGAGCAGTTCTTC.

CDR3 amino acids: CSASGTGQETQYF. As DNA, the CDR3 is TGCAGTGCTAGTGGGACAGGCCAAGAGACCCAGTACTTC. This chain connects TRBV20-1 to TRBJ2-5, with 8 bases aligning to TRBD1. CDR3 length: 13 amino acids. V dropped 3 bases and J dropped 1; count of bases not matched to a gene: 1. The germline gives CDR1 DFQATT, CDR2 SNEGSKA (reference sequence).

This clonotype turned up a few times. This rearrangement joins TRBV12-3 or TRBV12-4 to TRBJ2-7; TRBD1 aligns across 11 bases. The CDR3 covers 15 residues. Germline trimming cut 3 bases from V and 5 bases from J; bases unmatched to any gene: 6. This chain's CDR3 is CASSFTGTGGDEQYF. CDR3 nucleotides: TGTGCCAGCAGTTTTACTGGGACAGGGGGAGACGAGCAGTACTTC.

The V and J genes are TRBV24-1 and TRBJ2-1; no clear D gene. Between the trimmed V and J ends, which lost 5 bases and 5 bases, there was a span of 12 bases. Germline CDR1 is KGHDR and CDR2 is SFDVKD. This CDR3 region has 14 residues. This CDR3 is CATSVTQPNNEQFF. Here the CDR3 DNA reads TGTGCCACCAGTGTAACCCAGCCCAACAATGAGCAGTTCTTC.

This clonotype was detected ten times or more. V is TRBV10-3 and J is TRBJ2-7; 9 bases match TRBD1. With 3 bases clipped from V and 13 bases from J, the junction kept 10 bases outside the gene matches. Germline-derived CDR1 and CDR2 are ENHRY and SYGVKD. The CDR3 length is 13 residues. The CDR3: CAISDQDRGLEYF. The CDR3 region has the DNA TGTGCCATCAGTGACCAGGACAGGGGACTTGAATACTTC.

This clonotype occurred a few times. V usage is TRBV7-9 and J usage is TRBJ2-5; weak D call: TRBD1 (6 bases). The CDR3 has 14 amino acids. Trimming left V 5 bases short and J 1 base short, with 11 bases between. Germline values: CDR1 SEHNR, CDR2 FQNEAQ (reference sequence). CDR3 DNA: TGTGCCAGCAGCCATACGGACAGCCAAGAGACCCAGTACTTC. Its translation: CASSHTDSQETQYF.

J is TRBJ1-4 and V is TRBV20-1; 9 nucleotides line up with TRBD1. CDR1 is DFQATT, CDR2 SNEGSKA, per germline (reference sequence). The V segment lost 0 bases and the J segment 6 bases; nucleotides outside the gene matches: 8. The CDR3 runs 16 residues. In DNA, the CDR3 is TGCAGTGCTAGAGATGGGGGGACAGGGCGGGATGAAAAACTGTTTTTT. It codes for CSARDGGTGRDEKLFF.

This clonotype came up a few times. The chain is built from TRBV7-9 and TRBJ2-1, with a weak D call TRBD2 (5 bases). Per the germline V gene, CDR1 is SEHNR and CDR2 is FQNEAQ (reference sequence). This CDR3 region has 12 residues. V was trimmed by 2 bases and J by 6 bases, leaving 5 bases between them. The CDR3 is CASSLTSNEQFF. The DNA of the CDR3 is TGTGCCAGCAGCTTAACTAGCAATGAGCAGTTCTTC.

The rearrangement uses TRBV5-1 and TRBJ1-5, with TRBD1 as a possible D gene (5 bases). Germline lookup yields CDR1 SGHRS and CDR2 YFSETQ. The CDR3 runs to 16 residues. Trimming stripped 0 bases from V and 2 bases from J, with 12 bases between. The CDR3 here is CASSLGGGFGNQPQHF. DNA for the CDR3: TGCGCCAGCAGCTTGGGTGGGGGGTTCGGCAATCAGCCCCAGCATTTT.

This clonotype was detected only a few times. J is TRBJ2-3 and V is TRBV20-1; the match to TRBD1 covers 8 bases. J was trimmed by 6 bases and V by 0 bases; bases with no gene match: 11. Germline V lookup: CDR1 DFQATT, CDR2 SNEGSKA (reference sequence). This CDR3 spans 16 amino acids. In DNA form, the CDR3 reads TGCAGTGCTAGAGACTCCTCGACAGGGGTATTGGATACGCAGTATTTT. It encodes CSARDSSTGVLDTQYF.

This clonotype was counted a few times. The CDR3 sequence: CASSGPSGTGYEQYF. CDR3 DNA: TGTGCCAGCAGTGGCCCTAGCGGTACTGGGTACGAGCAGTACTTC. The chain combines TRBV2 with TRBJ2-7, with 7 nucleotides matching TRBD2. Per germline, CDR1 SNHLY and CDR2 FYNNEI. The length of the CDR3 is 15 residues. Trimming cost V 4 bases and J 4 bases; bases outside gene matches: 10.

In this sample, this clonotype turned up a few times. V is TRBV20-1 and J is TRBJ2-1; 7 bases agree with TRBD1. This CDR3 contains 15 residues. CDR1 is DFQATT and CDR2 is SNEGSKA in the germline V gene (reference sequence). The CDR3 DNA reads TGCAGCGCCCCGGCCGGGACAGACTACTACAATGAGCAGTTCTTC. Its translation: CSAPAGTDYYNEQFF.

This clonotype has ten or more counts. The chain joins TRBV29-1 to TRBJ1-4; D is undetermined. V gave up 4 bases and J gave up 5 bases, with 5 bases separating them. The CDR3 runs 11 residues. In germline, CDR1 is SQVTM, CDR2 ANQGSEA. As DNA, the CDR3 is TGCAGCGTTGGGGCGAATGAAAAACTGTTTTTT. Amino acids: CSVGANEKLFF.

This clonotype was picked up a small number of times. The chain recombines TRBV12-3 or TRBV12-4 with TRBJ2-2, with 7 bases that match TRBD1. V was clipped by 5 bases and J by 4 bases; unmatched bases: 10. The CDR3 is 16 residues long. The CDR3 DNA reads as TGTGCCAGCAGTCTCCGGACAGGCTCTTCCACCGGGGAGCTGTTTTTT. The encoded protein is CASSLRTGSSTGELFF.

This rearrangement joins TRBV20-1 to TRBJ1-5; 9 bases are shared with TRBD1. Germline V gene lookup returns CDR1 DFQATT and CDR2 SNEGSKA (reference sequence). The CDR3 covers 15 residues. J was trimmed by 6 bases and V by 3 bases; bases with no gene match: 9. DNA of the CDR3: TGCAGTGCTAGCACTTCCGGACAGGGGATTCAGCCCCAGCATTTT. This translates into CSASTSGQGIQPQHF.

In this sample, this clonotype turned up many times. The genes are TRBV7-8 and TRBJ2-7; 9 bases align to TRBD2. The junction had 11 bases not matched to a gene; V was cut back by 5 bases and J by 6 bases. The CDR3 loop spans 15 amino acids. From germline, CDR1 is SGHVS and CDR2 FQNEAQ. The CDR3 DNA sequence: TGTGCCAGCAGCGCCTTAGTAGCGGGAGTACGCGAGCAGTACTTC. Translating gives CASSALVAGVREQYF.

The rearrangement uses TRBV3-1 and TRBJ2-3; 12 nucleotides agree with TRBD2. The CDR3 totals 16 residues. V trimming: 4 bases; J trimming: 3 bases; junction bases outside the gene matches: 5. CDR1 and CDR2 from the germline V gene are LGHDT and YNNKEL (reference sequence). The CDR3 coding sequence is TGTGCCAGCAGCCTGTTACTAGCGGGGGGAACAGATACGCAGTATTTT. Translating it yields CASSLLLAGGTDTQYF.

The chain couples TRBV4-2 to TRBJ2-5; D is ambiguous. This CDR3 is 15 amino acids long. The germline V gene encodes CDR1 LGHNA and CDR2 YNFKEQ. V was shortened by 1 base and J by 5 bases, with 14 bases between the two germline ends. CDR3 protein: CASSQGDGPTETQYF. CDR3 coding DNA: TGTGCCAGCAGCCAAGGCGACGGGCCTACGGAGACCCAGTACTTC.